This TCR beta chain was identified in a study of OX40 agonist ivuxolimab in advanced cancers. Comment on this clone: Its specificity is not known.

Sequenced by immunoSEQ multiplex PCR; TCRdb stores in-frame clones only, minus some. The data show 25,000 to 35,000 clones, with roughly 82% seen just once and about a fifth held by the top ten. Looked up from germline, CDR1 is SGHRS and CDR2 is YFSETQ. CDR3 size: 15 residues. V shed 0 bases and J 1 base; nucleotides not matched to a gene: 1. Study-level points and caveats: At 0.1 to 3.0 mg/kg, CD4+ and CD8+ blood T cells expanded clonally by week 6. A proportion of nonresponders additionally exhibited low normalized T-cell clonal expansion.

Sequences were derived from CD4+ or CD8+ T cells sorted from blood, sampled in a trial of the OX40 agonist ivuxolimab. The sequence was collected from an adult with an advanced solid tumor such as melanoma, head and neck, liver or kidney cancer. The V call is TRBV5-1, the J call TRBJ2-7, with TRBD1 identical over 10 bases. The CDR3 DNA reads TGCGCCAGCAGCTTGGAGGGACAGGGGTCCTACGAGCAGTACTTC. Encoded protein: CASSLEGQGSYEQYF.